The 24 T cell receptor beta chains in this list originate from one sample, sequenced in a study of blood T cell repertoires in COVID-19. The repertoire was sequenced with immunoSEQ multiplex PCR; TCRdb's copy has only in-frame clones and lacks some. The sample holds hundreds of thousands of clones, around 90% seen once. The sample comprised PBMCs or T cells enriched from blood (not recorded which). The receptors stem from a woman in her thirties or forties with acute COVID-19.

CDR3 loop: CASSSSGTSGSRRETQYF. The DNA of the CDR3 is TGTGCCAGCAGCTCATCCGGGACTAGCGGGTCCCGGCGGGAGACCCAGTACTTC. V gene TRBV5-6 combines with J gene TRBJ2-5; 12 bases agree with TRBD2. Germline V CDR1 and CDR2: SGHDT, YYEEEE. CDR3 length: 18 amino acids. V dropped 3 bases and J dropped 5; count of bases not matched to a gene: 14.

V is TRBV18 and J is TRBJ2-1; 8 bases fit TRBD2. V shed 2 bases and J 3 bases; nucleotides not matched to a gene: 3. The CDR3 is 15 residues long. Germline V gives CDR1 KGHSH, CDR2 LQKENI. This chain's CDR3 is CASSPTSGFYNEQFF. As DNA, the CDR3 is TGTGCCAGCTCACCAACTAGCGGTTTCTACAATGAGCAGTTCTTC. Filled out from reference TRBV18 and TRBJ2-1, the complete variable domain reads NAGVMQNPRHLVRRRGQEARLRCSPMKGHSHVYWYRQLPEEGLKFMVYLQKENIIDESGMPKERFSAEFPKEGPSILRIQQVVRGDSAAYFCASSPTSGFYNEQFFGPGTRLTVL.

The chain combines TRBV7-9 with TRBJ1-2; TRBD1 agrees at 7 bases. From germline, CDR1 is SEHNR and CDR2 FQNEAQ (reference sequence). The J segment lost 6 bases and the V segment lost 5 bases, leaving 6 bases of the junction unmatched. The CDR3 runs to 13 residues. CDR3 coding DNA: TGTGCCAGCAGCCCGACAGGGATCGATGGCTACACCTTC. Translating it yields CASSPTGIDGYTF.

The V gene is TRBV11-2, the J gene TRBJ2-2; no clear D. V was trimmed by 6 bases and J by 6 bases, leaving 8 bases between them. The CDR3 spans 12 residues. Germline-derived CDR1 and CDR2 are SGHAT and FQNNGV. CDR3 amino acids: CASSRIAGELFF. The DNA of the CDR3 is TGTGCCAGCAGTCGTATAGCCGGGGAGCTGTTTTTT.

The chain joins TRBV23-1 to TRBJ1-3, with a tentative D call TRBD1 (6 bases). TRBV23-1 is an ORF; its function is uncertain. V lost 0 bases to trimming and J lost 0 bases, with 12 bases between them. CDR3 length equals 17 residues. The CDR3 here is CASSQSTGSCSGNTIYF. The CDR3, as DNA: TGCGCCAGCAGTCAATCTACAGGGTCTTGCTCTGGAAACACCATATATTTT.

This chain uses TRBV6-5 with TRBJ1-2, with D possibly matching TRBD1 (6 bases). The CDR3 length is 12 residues. V was cut by 6 bases and J by 5 bases, with 10 bases left in between. Germline V gene data show CDR1 as MNHEY and CDR2 as SVGAGI. The DNA for the CDR3 is TGTGCCAGCAGGGACAGTCTGTATGGCTACACCTTC. Translating it yields CASRDSLYGYTF.

As DNA, the CDR3 is TGTGCCAGCAGCTGGACAGACCGGGCCACCTACGAGCAGTACTTC. Translation: CASSWTDRATYEQYF. This chain connects TRBV5-6 to TRBJ2-7; D may be TRBD1 (6 bases). This CDR3 spans 15 amino acids. Trimming pared 3 bases from V and 2 bases from J, leaving 15 bases between. Germline-derived CDR1 and CDR2 are SGHDT and YYEEEE.

V usage is TRBV19 and J usage is TRBJ1-2; TRBD1 might be the D (6 bases). V was clipped by 7 bases and J by 4 bases, with 10 bases between them. CDR1 LNHDA and CDR2 SQIVND come from the germline V gene (reference sequence). This CDR3 region has 12 residues. The CDR3 sequence: CASNRVPYGYTF. The CDR3 DNA reads as TGTGCCAGTAACAGGGTGCCCTATGGCTACACCTTC.

CDR3 sequence: CASSPITSTDTQYF. The CDR3 coding sequence is TGTGCCAGCAGCCCGATCACTAGCACAGATACGCAGTATTTT. This sequence joins TRBV5-4 and TRBJ2-3; D remains unclear. Germline V gene data show CDR1 as SGHNT and CDR2 as YYREEE (reference sequence). With 4 bases removed from V and 0 bases from J, the gap between germline ends came to 9 bases. The CDR3 is 14 amino acids.

The CDR3 DNA follows: TGTGCCAGCTCAAGGATGCAGGGCAGATATGGCTACACCTTC. Translating gives CASSRMQGRYGYTF. The chain is built from TRBV18 and TRBJ1-2; D is possibly TRBD1 (5 bases). Germline V gene sequence: CDR1 KGHSH, CDR2 LQKENI. The V and J ends lost 5 bases and 5 bases respectively, with 15 bases between them. The CDR3 has 14 amino acids.

This sequence joins TRBV2 and TRBJ2-7; tentatively, D is TRBD2 (5 bases). Germline CDR1 is SNHLY and CDR2 is FYNNEI. Trimming left V 4 bases short and J 2 bases short, with 12 bases between. The CDR3 totals 14 residues. The CDR3 spells CASSAPGRTYEQYF. The CDR3 DNA reads TGTGCCAGCAGTGCGCCGGGGAGAACCTACGAGCAGTACTTC.

The CDR3: CASSLASNYGYTF. CDR3 coding DNA: TGTGCCAGCAGCTTGGCCAGTAACTATGGCTACACCTTC. The rearrangement uses TRBV5-4 and TRBJ1-2; the D is unclear. The CDR3 totals 13 residues. Trimming removed 0 bases from V and 1 base from J, with 4 bases in between. Per the germline V gene, CDR1 is SGHNT and CDR2 is YYREEE (reference sequence).

The rearrangement links TRBV11-2 to TRBJ2-7; D is unresolved. Deletions cut 5 bases from V and 3 bases from J, with 14 bases between. CDR1 is SGHAT, CDR2 FQNNGV, per germline. The CDR3 totals 14 residues. In DNA, the CDR3 is TGTGCCAGCAGCCCCGGTCTAACCGACTACGAGCAGTACTTC. Protein: CASSPGLTDYEQYF.

The chain recombines TRBV7-9 with TRBJ2-5; the match to TRBD1 covers 11 bases. The germline CDR1 and CDR2 sequences are SEHNR and FQNEAQ (reference sequence). Trimming at V came to 5 bases and at J to 5 bases, leaving 10 bases not matched to a gene. The CDR3 covers 16 residues. CDR3 region: CASSHPGTGGPETQYF. The CDR3 DNA is TGTGCCAGCAGCCATCCCGGGACAGGGGGACCCGAGACCCAGTACTTC. The whole variable domain, filled in from reference TRBV7-9 and TRBJ2-5, reads DTGVSQNPRHKITKRGQNVTFRCDPISEHNRLYWYRQTLGQGPEFLTYFQNEAQLEKSRLLSDRFSAERPKGSFSTLEIQRTEQGDSAMYLCASSHPGTGGPETQYFGPGTRLLVL.

CDR3 in amino acids: CASSFYRTAFSYEQYF. The CDR3 nucleotides read TGTGCCAGCAGCTTTTACCGGACAGCCTTTTCCTACGAGCAGTACTTC. The J gene is TRBJ2-7, the V gene TRBV5-8; D may be TRBD1 (6 bases). Germline values: CDR1 SGHTS, CDR2 YDEGEE. The CDR3 is made up of 16 amino acids. Trimming took off 2 bases at V and 1 base at J, with 16 bases between the two ends.

J is TRBJ2-3 and V is TRBV4-1, with D maybe TRBD1 (5 bases). Looked up from germline, CDR1 is MGHRA and CDR2 is YSYEKL. This CDR3 spans 14 amino acids. Trimming removed 1 base at V and 6 bases at J, with 11 bases between. The CDR3 spells CASSQGRGRDTQYF. Here the CDR3 DNA reads TGCGCCAGCAGCCAAGGTAGGGGCAGGGATACGCAGTATTTT.

The sample holds one count of this clone. The rearrangement uses TRBV21-1 and TRBJ1-1. TRBV21-1 is noted as a pseudogene. The CDR3 spans 14 residues. The CDR3 reads CASSKEEGNTEAFF. CDR3 coding DNA: TGTGCCAGCAGCAAAGAGGAGGGGAACACTGAAGCTTTCTTT.

The genes are TRBV3-1 (or the pseudogene TRBV3-2) and TRBJ1-1; no definite D call. Trimming stripped 2 bases from V and 4 bases from J, with 14 bases between. The CDR3 covers 15 residues. Germline V gene data show CDR1 as LGHDT and CDR2 as YNNKEL (reference sequence). The CDR3 nucleotides are TGTGCCAGCAGCCAACACGATCCGGGTATCACTGAAGCTTTCTTT. Amino acid sequence: CASSQHDPGITEAFF.

The rearrangement uses TRBV19 and TRBJ2-3, with 10 nucleotides matching TRBD2. Trimming at V came to 5 bases and at J to 7 bases, leaving 12 bases not matched to a gene. CDR1 is LNHDA, CDR2 SQIVND, per germline (reference sequence). The CDR3 runs to 16 residues. The CDR3 reads CASSPKRGGIPNTQYF. CDR3 nucleotides: TGTGCCAGTAGTCCGAAGCGGGGGGGCATTCCTAATACGCAGTATTTT.

This clone was recorded only once. The chain joins TRBV30 to TRBJ2-5; 10 positions match TRBD2. The germline CDR1 and CDR2 sequences are GTSNPN and SVGIG (reference sequence). The V gene end was trimmed by 3 bases and the J gene end by 4 bases; junction bases not matched to a gene: 20. The CDR3 consists of 19 residues. CDR3 DNA: TGTGCCTGGAGCCAAGAGCCGGGACTAGCGAGGGGTTATGGAGAGACCCAGTACTTC. As protein: CAWSQEPGLARGYGETQYF.

This clone was observed a handful of times. CDR3 nucleotide sequence: TGTGCCTGGAGTGTGGAGGGGGGGAATCAGCCCCAGCATTTT. Translating it yields CAWSVEGGNQPQHF. V and J are TRBV30 and TRBJ1-5; maybe TRBD1 (6 bases). V lost 0 bases to trimming and J lost 4 bases, with 10 bases between them. The CDR3 is 14 residues long. Germline CDR1 and CDR2: GTSNPN and SVGIG (reference sequence).

This chain uses TRBV7-2 with TRBJ2-7; 10 bases line up with TRBD2. V was pared by 1 base and J by 0 bases, with 0 bases of the junction left unmatched. The CDR3 is 15 amino acids. The germline CDR1 and CDR2 sequences are SGHTA and FQGNSA. The CDR3, as DNA: TGTGCCAGCAGCTTAGGGACTAGCGGCTCCTACGAGCAGTACTTC. It is translated as CASSLGTSGSYEQYF.

The chain recombines TRBV4-1 with TRBJ1-3; unclear D gene. Germline-derived CDR1 and CDR2 are MGHRA and YSYEKL. Trimming cost V 1 base and J 0 bases, with 7 bases left between them. The CDR3 totals 15 residues. CDR3 nucleotide sequence: TGCGCCAGCAGCCAAGTCACAAGCTCTGGAAACACCATATATTTT. Its protein product is CASSQVTSSGNTIYF.

This chain links TRBV20-1 with TRBJ2-5; 8 nucleotides align to TRBD2. The germline V gene encodes CDR1 DFQATT and CDR2 SNEGSKA (reference sequence). The CDR3 has 11 amino acids. CDR3 DNA sequence: TGCAGCGGGGGGGAGGGAGAGACCCAGTACTTC. It encodes CSGGEGETQYF.